This entry lists 5 T cell receptor beta chains sequenced from one sample in a study of preoperative IRX-2 immunotherapy in early breast cancer. Treatment reported: preoperative locoregional IRX-2 cytokine immunotherapy. This table comes from immunoSEQ multiplex PCR, and its TCRdb copy is limited to in-frame clones, with some not included. The sample has 30,000 or so clones; 70% to 85% are singletons. The specimen was collected from a patient treated with IRX-2 immunotherapy. These receptors all stem from a human donor with breast cancer.

CDR3 sequence (DNA): TGTGCCAGCAGCTCAGCCGGGATCCCCCAGGGGACCCAGTACTTC. Its translation: CASSSAGIPQGTQYF. The chain joins TRBV7-1 to TRBJ2-5, with D perhaps being TRBD1 or TRBD2 (5 bases each). TRBV7-1 is assigned to the ORF class and has an uncertain function. V gave up 0 bases and J gave up 7 bases, with 15 bases separating them. CDR3 size: 15 residues.

The chain combines TRBV23-1 with TRBJ2-1, with 8 bases identical to TRBD2. TRBV23-1 belongs to the ORF category, with a function that is uncertain. The ends lost 6 bases at V and 0 bases at J; junction bases unmatched: 4. The CDR3 has 15 residues. In DNA form, the CDR3 reads TGCGCCAGCAGCCTAGGACTAGCCTCCTACAATGAGCAGTTCTTC. Protein product: CASSLGLASYNEQFF.

The chain employs TRBV12-5 and TRBJ2-7, with a tentative D call TRBD2 (5 bases). In germline, CDR1 is LGHNT, CDR2 FRNRAP. CDR3 length equals 12 residues. The DNA of the CDR3 is TGTGCCAGCCGAACAGAGGGTCTCGAGCAGTACTTC. Translation: CASRTEGLEQYF. Looking up the rest from reference TRBV12-5 and TRBJ2-7 gives the full variable domain: DARVTQTPRHKVTEMGQEVTMRCQPILGHNTVFWYRQTMMQGLELLAYFRNRAPLDDSGMPKDRFSAEMPDATLATLKIQPSEPRDSAVYFCASRTEGLEQYFGPGTRLTVT.

This chain joins TRBV27 and TRBJ1-1; 7 nucleotides match TRBD1. Germline V gene sequence: CDR1 MNHEY, CDR2 SMNVEV (reference sequence). The CDR3 loop spans 14 amino acids. With V trimmed by 5 bases and J by 0 bases, 3 bases remained unmatched. For the CDR3, the DNA is TGTGCCAGCAGTATCACAGGGGTGAACACTGAAGCTTTCTTT. Encoded protein: CASSITGVNTEAFF.

The chain joins TRBV6-8 to TRBJ2-7, with TRBD2 identical over 9 bases. The V and J ends lost 5 bases and 2 bases, in that order; junction bases with no gene match: 4. The germline CDR1 and CDR2 sequences are MNHGY and SAAAGT. The CDR3 sequence is 14 residues long. The CDR3 nucleotides read TGTGCCAGCAGTCAGACTAGCGGAGCCTACGAGCAGTACTTC. Translated: CASSQTSGAYEQYF.